Listed below are T cell receptor beta chains from one sample, sequenced in a study of CD8+ T cells in alopecia areata. TCRdb's table, derived via immunoSEQ multiplex PCR, lists solely in-frame clones and lacks some. The table includes approximately 150,000 clones, 60% to 75% detected once. Here the sequenced sample was CD4+ T cells sorted from blood, taken at week 24, from a patient treated with tofacitinib. Receptors originate from a human donor with alopecia areata. CDR3s include the opening cysteine and the closing phenylalanine or tryptophan. D genes are given only for firm matches. For some rows the clone size is stated as once, few or many, or as a class when expanded; others skip it.

j_gene: TRBJ2-2; abundance: NA; v_gene: TRBV7-2; d_gene: NA; CDR3nt: TGTGCCAGCAGGCGCGACGCGAACACCGGGGAGCTGTTTTTT; CDR3aa: CASRRDANTGELFF
j_gene: TRBJ1-3; abundance: few; v_gene: TRBV21-1; d_gene: NA; CDR3nt: TGTGCCAGCATGGGGTGCCAGGGGAGCTCTGGAAACACCATATATTTT; CDR3aa: CASMGCQGSSGNTIYF
j_gene: TRBJ1-6; abundance: NA; v_gene: TRBV30; d_gene: TRBD1; CDR3nt: TGTGCCTGGAGTGTAAGGACAGGCTATAATTCACCCCTCCACTTT; CDR3aa: CAWSVRTGYNSPLHF
j_gene: TRBJ2-1; abundance: NA; v_gene: TRBV30; d_gene: NA; CDR3nt: TGTGCCTGGAGACCCCAGCCGGGACACCCTAAGGGGTTCTTC; CDR3aa: CAWRPQPGHPKGFF
j_gene: TRBJ1-3; abundance: many; v_gene: TRBV5-5; d_gene: NA; CDR3nt: TGTGCCAGCAGCCGGACGGACGGAAACACCATATATTTT; CDR3aa: CASSRTDGNTIYF
j_gene: TRBJ1-6; abundance: many; v_gene: TRBV28; d_gene: NA; CDR3nt: TGTGCCAGCAGTTTATACGGTTCACCCCTCCACTTT; CDR3aa: CASSLYGSPLHF
j_gene: TRBJ1-2; abundance: NA; v_gene: TRBV7-9; d_gene: TRBD1; CDR3nt: TGTGCCAGCAGCTTAGGGGACAGGGCTGGCTACACCTTC; CDR3aa: CASSLGDRAGYTF
j_gene: TRBJ2-2; abundance: NA; v_gene: TRBV5-1; d_gene: NA; CDR3nt: TGCGCCAGCAGAGGACAGAAGACCACCGGGGAGCTGTTTTTT; CDR3aa: CASRGQKTTGELFF
j_gene: TRBJ2-2; abundance: NA; v_gene: TRBV18; d_gene: TRBD1; CDR3nt: TGTGCCAGCTCGCAACAGGGGGCGCTGAACACCGGGGAGCTGTTTTTT; CDR3aa: CASSQQGALNTGELFF
j_gene: TRBJ2-1; abundance: NA; v_gene: TRBV7-2; d_gene: TRBD2; CDR3nt: TGTGCCAGCAGACCGCCGGGACTAGCGAGCAATGAGCAGTTCTTC; CDR3aa: CASRPPGLASNEQFF
j_gene: TRBJ1-3; abundance: NA; v_gene: TRBV30; d_gene: NA; CDR3nt: TGTGCCTGGAGTCCCCCTGGGGCTCCAGGGGGAAACACCATATATTTT; CDR3aa: CAWSPPGAPGGNTIYF
j_gene: TRBJ1-5; abundance: NA; v_gene: TRBV9; d_gene: NA; CDR3nt: TGTGCCAGCAGCGTAGGGCTGGAGGATCAGCCCCAGCATTTT; CDR3aa: CASSVGLEDQPQHF
j_gene: TRBJ1-1; abundance: few; v_gene: TRBV10-3; d_gene: NA; CDR3nt: TGTGCCATCAGTCAAGACAGCACGAACACTGAAGCTTTCTTT; CDR3aa: CAISQDSTNTEAFF
j_gene: TRBJ2-5; abundance: NA; v_gene: TRBV5-1; d_gene: NA; CDR3nt: TGCGCCAGCAGGTTCGGACACATCGCAGTCGGCCCCGAGACCCAGTACTTC; CDR3aa: CASRFGHIAVGPETQYF
j_gene: TRBJ2-3; abundance: NA; v_gene: TRBV30; d_gene: NA; CDR3nt: TGTGCCTGGAGTGTACCCGGGACGCCGGATACGCAGTATTTT; CDR3aa: CAWSVPGTPDTQYF
j_gene: TRBJ1-4; abundance: NA; v_gene: TRBV4-2; d_gene: NA; CDR3nt: TGTGCCAGCAGCCAAGATCTTCGAGGGGAGAGTGAAAAACTGTTTTTT; CDR3aa: CASSQDLRGESEKLFF
j_gene: TRBJ1-1; abundance: NA; v_gene: TRBV29-1; d_gene: TRBD1; CDR3nt: TGCAGCGCCGAGGGACAGCGGGGGAACACTGAAGCTTTCTTT; CDR3aa: CSAEGQRGNTEAFF
j_gene: TRBJ2-2; abundance: NA; v_gene: TRBV5-1; d_gene: NA; CDR3nt: TGCGCCAGCAGCTTGTGGGGACAAGACACCGGGGAGCTGTTTTTT; CDR3aa: CASSLWGQDTGELFF
j_gene: TRBJ2-5; abundance: NA; v_gene: TRBV11-2; d_gene: NA; CDR3nt: TGTGCCAGCAGCTTAGGGGTTGAAGAGACCCAGTACTTC; CDR3aa: CASSLGVEETQYF
j_gene: TRBJ1-1; abundance: NA; v_gene: TRBV29-1; d_gene: NA; CDR3nt: TGCAGCGTTGCTAATGGAGTAGGCACTGAAGCTTTCTTT; CDR3aa: CSVANGVGTEAFF
j_gene: TRBJ1-2; abundance: NA; v_gene: TRBV5-6; d_gene: NA; CDR3nt: TGTGCCAGCAGCTTACCCCAGGGAGGGGGGGACTATGGCTACACCTTC; CDR3aa: CASSLPQGGGDYGYTF
j_gene: TRBJ1-4; abundance: few; v_gene: TRBV29-1; d_gene: NA; CDR3nt: TGCAGCGTGCAGGGAGGTAATGAAAAACTGTTTTTT; CDR3aa: CSVQGGNEKLFF
j_gene: TRBJ2-5; abundance: NA; v_gene: TRBV6-1; d_gene: NA; CDR3nt: TGTGCCAGCACTTCATTCTTGCGTGGAGAGACCCAGTACTTC; CDR3aa: CASTSFLRGETQYF
j_gene: TRBJ2-3; abundance: NA; v_gene: TRBV23-1; d_gene: NA; CDR3nt: TGCGCCAGCAGGCTATCCGATACGCAGTATTTT; CDR3aa: CASRLSDTQYF
j_gene: TRBJ2-2; abundance: NA; v_gene: TRBV5-1; d_gene: NA; CDR3nt: TGCGCCAGCAACGATAAGTACGACACCGGGGAGCTGTTTTTT; CDR3aa: CASNDKYDTGELFF
j_gene: TRBJ1-1; abundance: NA; v_gene: TRBV18; d_gene: TRBD1; CDR3nt: TGTGCCAGCTCACCAACAGGGACAGTTTTGGACACTGAAGCTTTCTTT; CDR3aa: CASSPTGTVLDTEAFF
j_gene: TRBJ2-3; abundance: NA; v_gene: TRBV4-1; d_gene: NA; CDR3nt: TGCGCCAGCAGCCAGCCGTCGATGGGGGTCTTTACGCAGTATTTT; CDR3aa: CASSQPSMGVFTQYF
j_gene: TRBJ2-3; abundance: NA; v_gene: TRBV14; d_gene: NA; CDR3nt: TGTGCCAGCAGTCGTTATACATGGCCCCACGGCACAGATACGCAGTATTTT; CDR3aa: CASSRYTWPHGTDTQYF
j_gene: TRBJ2-6; abundance: once; v_gene: TRBV6-5; d_gene: TRBD2; CDR3nt: TGTGCCAGCAGTCGCGGGGAGGGGTCGGCCAACGTCCTGACTTTC; CDR3aa: CASSRGEGSANVLTF
j_gene: TRBJ1-5; abundance: NA; v_gene: TRBV7-2; d_gene: TRBD1; CDR3nt: TGTGCCAGCACCTGGGGACAGGGGGGACATCAGCCCCAGCATTTT; CDR3aa: CASTWGQGGHQPQHF
j_gene: TRBJ2-7; abundance: NA; v_gene: TRBV5-6; d_gene: NA; CDR3nt: TGTGCCAGCAGCTTGGGCGGCCAGCTGGAGGACGAGCAGTACTTC; CDR3aa: CASSLGGQLEDEQYF
j_gene: TRBJ1-4; abundance: NA; v_gene: TRBV11-1; d_gene: NA; CDR3nt: TGTGCCAGCAGCTTACATGCCTTAAGGGATGAAAAACTGTTTTTT; CDR3aa: CASSLHALRDEKLFF
j_gene: TRBJ2-4; abundance: NA; v_gene: TRBV2; d_gene: NA; CDR3nt: TGTGCCAGCAGGACAACCCCCATTCAGTACTTC; CDR3aa: CASRTTPIQYF
j_gene: TRBJ2-3; abundance: few; v_gene: TRBV11-2; d_gene: NA; CDR3nt: TGTGCCAGCAGCTTAGGGTGGGATACGCAGTATTTT; CDR3aa: CASSLGWDTQYF
j_gene: TRBJ2-3; abundance: few; v_gene: TRBV7-9; d_gene: TRBD2; CDR3nt: TGTGCCAGCAGCTCTTACCAAGCGGGACCTAATATATTCACAGATACGCAGTATTTT; CDR3aa: CASSSYQAGPNIFTDTQYF
j_gene: TRBJ2-7; abundance: NA; v_gene: TRBV29-1; d_gene: TRBD1; CDR3nt: TGCAGCGTTGCCCCGGGACAGGGCTACGAGCAGTACTTC; CDR3aa: CSVAPGQGYEQYF
j_gene: TRBJ1-6; abundance: NA; v_gene: TRBV6-4; d_gene: TRBD1; CDR3nt: TGTGCCAGCAGTGAAGAAGGGGGCAATTCACCCCTCCACTTT; CDR3aa: CASSEEGGNSPLHF
j_gene: TRBJ2-7; abundance: NA; v_gene: TRBV5-6; d_gene: NA; CDR3nt: TGTGCCAGCAGCCGTGAAAGGGAGCAGTACTTC; CDR3aa: CASSREREQYF
j_gene: TRBJ1-2; abundance: once; v_gene: TRBV5-1; d_gene: NA; CDR3nt: TGCGCCAGCAGTCTAGACAGCCTAAGGAGTGGCTACACCTTC; CDR3aa: CASSLDSLRSGYTF
j_gene: TRBJ2-1; abundance: NA; v_gene: TRBV7-2; d_gene: NA; CDR3nt: TGTGCCAGCAGCTTAGTTGGGACTCACGGGTTCTTC; CDR3aa: CASSLVGTHGFF
j_gene: TRBJ1-6; abundance: NA; v_gene: TRBV30; d_gene: NA; CDR3nt: TGTGCCTGGAGCGACGGTCCTCGAAATTCACCCCTCCACTTT; CDR3aa: CAWSDGPRNSPLHF
j_gene: TRBJ2-5; abundance: NA; v_gene: TRBV4-1; d_gene: TRBD2; CDR3nt: TGCGCCAGCAGCCAAGGACGCGGCGGGGGTCAAGAGACCCAGTACTTC; CDR3aa: CASSQGRGGGQETQYF
j_gene: TRBJ1-4; abundance: NA; v_gene: TRBV2; d_gene: NA; CDR3nt: TGTGCCAGCGGAGACGGAGATGAAAAACTGTTTTTT; CDR3aa: CASGDGDEKLFF
j_gene: TRBJ2-1; abundance: once; v_gene: TRBV30; d_gene: NA; CDR3nt: TGTGCCTGGACGGGGCTAGCGGAGCAGTTCTTC; CDR3aa: CAWTGLAEQFF
j_gene: TRBJ2-7; abundance: NA; v_gene: TRBV5-4; d_gene: NA; CDR3nt: TGTGCCAGCAGCCAAGAGCGGGTCTACGAGCAGTACTTC; CDR3aa: CASSQERVYEQYF
j_gene: TRBJ2-3; abundance: NA; v_gene: TRBV6-5; d_gene: NA; CDR3nt: TGTGCCAGCCGAACAGGGTTGGGGGACACAGATACGCAGTATTTT; CDR3aa: CASRTGLGDTDTQYF
j_gene: TRBJ2-1; abundance: NA; v_gene: TRBV30; d_gene: TRBD1; CDR3nt: TGTGCCTCCCGAGGGGGCAGGACAGGGCTCGATGAGCAGTTCTTC; CDR3aa: CASRGGRTGLDEQFF
j_gene: TRBJ2-3; abundance: NA; v_gene: TRBV9; d_gene: TRBD1; CDR3nt: TGTGCCAGCAGTGAACAACAGGGGCGCACAGATACGCAGTATTTT; CDR3aa: CASSEQQGRTDTQYF
j_gene: TRBJ2-7; abundance: NA; v_gene: TRBV2; d_gene: NA; CDR3nt: TGTGCCAGCAGTGAAATCGGGGACCCTAGAATCTACGAGCAGTACTTC; CDR3aa: CASSEIGDPRIYEQYF
j_gene: TRBJ2-5; abundance: once; v_gene: TRBV25-1; d_gene: NA; CDR3nt: TGTGCCAGCAGTGAATCCCGGCTTGGGCAAGGGACCCAGTACTTC; CDR3aa: CASSESRLGQGTQYF
j_gene: TRBJ1-4; abundance: NA; v_gene: TRBV5-1; d_gene: TRBD1; CDR3nt: TGCGCCAGCAGCTCCGGGACAGGGTTTAGTGAAAAACTGTTTTTT; CDR3aa: CASSSGTGFSEKLFF
j_gene: TRBJ1-5; abundance: few; v_gene: TRBV19; d_gene: TRBD1; CDR3nt: TGTGCCAGTAGTCCCACAGGGGAATGGGATCAGCCCCAGCATTTT; CDR3aa: CASSPTGEWDQPQHF